These T cell receptor beta chains were read from a single sample in a study of T cells after somatic rescue of genetic block. Libraries were prepared by immunoSEQ multiplex PCR; TCRdb keeps only in-frame clonotypes and omits some of them. This table has under 150,000 clones, about nine tenths appearing once. Specimen: peripheral blood mononuclear cells (PBMCs). Every receptor here comes from a woman younger than 30. CDR3s include the opening cysteine and the closing phenylalanine or tryptophan. D genes are given only for firm matches.

TRBV7-9	-	TRBJ1-2	CASSPSRRINYGYTF
TRBV7-6	TRBD2	TRBJ2-1	CAVSGGGHSEEQFF
TRBV6-6	-	TRBJ1-3	CASSYTTGPGNTIYF
TRBV9	TRBD1	TRBJ1-1	CASSLQTGGVTEAFF
TRBV7-3	-	TRBJ1-1	CASSLVQNTEAFF
TRBV29-1	-	TRBJ2-7	CSVTQGWTYEQYF
TRBV7-2	-	TRBJ1-6	CASSLGGGDSPLHF
TRBV7-3	-	TRBJ1-1	CASSLNPFFPAGAYEAFF
TRBV7-7	TRBD1	TRBJ2-5	CASTGPGGTQYF
TRBV30	TRBD1	TRBJ1-2	CAWSVTVGTGGRGYTF